This T cell receptor beta chain is drawn from a study of T cell responses to AZD1222 COVID-19 vaccine. Study overall: Second-dose intervals near 4 or 12 weeks were combined.

Clones were sequenced by immunoSEQ multiplex PCR, and TCRdb holds only the in-frame ones, with some missing. The table shows 100,000 to 150,000 clones, with approximately 90% occurring only once. General study points: Among the donors, most were white British and more were female, and clonal diversity was possibly underestimated. Samples come after the peak T cell response, not at day 14. Vaccine-associated CD4 TCRs ranged over spike, dominating at 160-218 and 743-854.

This CDR3 region has 12 residues. Germline V gene lookup returns CDR1 MNHEY and CDR2 SVGAGI. Trimming removed 2 bases from V and 3 bases from J, with 1 base in between. The table lists this clone with a few counts. Its target is unknown. Sequenced here: peripheral blood, sampled on day 0 of AZD1222 vaccination. The receptor comes from an adult in good health. The J gene is TRBJ2-2, the V gene TRBV6-5; D gene unclear. CDR3 in amino acids: CASSYDTGELFF. The CDR3 coding sequence is TGTGCCAGCAGTTACGACACCGGGGAGCTGTTTTTT.